Below are 17 T cell receptor beta chains sequenced from a single sample in a study of T cells in Graves' hyperthyroidism and ophthalmopathy. TCR beta CDR3 regions were amplified from RNA transcripts. HTBI primers were used for first-round RT-PCR of the TCR CDR3. In TCRdb, the multiplex PCR reads were re-called with MiXCR into one record per CDR3 protein. Of approximately 610,000 distinct CDR3 sequences in the sample, around 15% were seen once. The source material was blood. The origin of the receptors is a woman aged 40 to 50 with Graves' ophthalmopathy.

This clonotype was counted only a few times. This rearrangement joins TRBV12-3 or TRBV12-4 to TRBJ2-3; D unclear. The CDR3 is 15 residues long. V was shortened by 3 bases and J by 4 bases, with 14 bases between the two germline ends. The DNA of the CDR3 is TGTGCCAGCAGTTTGTGGAGAACCGGACCAGATACGCAGTATTTT. As protein: CASSLWRTGPDTQYF.

This clonotype turned up a few times. This chain links TRBV3-1 with TRBJ1-5, with D uncertain. The CDR3 spans 14 residues. V lost 1 base and J lost 7, with 11 bases in between. CDR1 LGHDT and CDR2 YNNKEL come from the germline V gene (reference sequence). In nucleotides, the CDR3 is TGTGCCAGCAGCCAAGTCCCAGGTTACCAGCCCCAGCATTTT. Translating it yields CASSQVPGYQPQHF.

The count of this clonotype is one. The chain is built from TRBV6-2 or TRBV6-3 and TRBJ2-7; D perhaps matches TRBD2 (6 bases). Germline CDR1 MNHEY, CDR2 SVGEGT. The CDR3 extends over 12 amino acids. Trimming pared 8 bases from V and 2 bases from J, leaving 10 bases between. The DNA of the CDR3 is TGTGCCAGCGGAGCGGGTACCTACGAGCAGTACTTC. It is translated as CASGAGTYEQYF.

The sample holds many counts of this clonotype. This chain links TRBV20-1 with TRBJ2-2; TRBD2 matches at 10 bases. With 0 bases clipped from V and 5 bases from J, the junction kept 6 bases outside the gene matches. The length of the CDR3 is 16 residues. Germline-derived CDR1 and CDR2 are DFQATT and SNEGSKA (reference sequence). The CDR3: CSARDWGLAQTGELFF. The CDR3 DNA reads TGCAGTGCTAGAGATTGGGGACTAGCGCAGACCGGGGAGCTGTTTTTT.

Many counts were recorded for this clonotype. This rearrangement joins TRBV2 to TRBJ1-6, with TRBD1 as a possible D gene (6 bases). In germline, CDR1 is SNHLY, CDR2 FYNNEI. Trimming left V 5 bases short and J 8 bases short, with 13 bases between. The CDR3 runs 14 residues. The CDR3 coding sequence is TGTGCCAGCAGTCCACAGGGATGGGATTCACCCCTCCACTTT. Translating gives CASSPQGWDSPLHF. Supplemented by reference TRBV2 and TRBJ1-6, the full variable domain reads EPEVTQTPSHQVTQMGQEVILRCVPISNHLYFYWYRQILGQKVEFLVSFYNNEISEKSEIFDDQFSVERPDGSNFTLKIRSTKLEDSAMYFCASSPQGWDSPLHFGNGTRLTVT.

This clonotype showed up many times. The chain employs TRBV7-9 and TRBJ1-1, with D perhaps matching TRBD1 (5 bases). The CDR3 is made up of 14 amino acids. The germline V gene encodes CDR1 SEHNR and CDR2 FQNEAQ (reference sequence). V lost 5 bases, J lost 6 bases, and 16 bases lay in between. CDR3 sequence: CASSLGTTNAEAFF. The CDR3 region has the DNA TGTGCCAGCAGCCTCGGGACTACAAACGCTGAAGCTTTCTTT.

CDR3 in amino acids: CASSYSKTGVEQYF. CDR3 DNA sequence: TGTGCCAGCAGTTACTCGAAGACAGGGGTCGAGCAGTACTTC. The rearrangement joins TRBV6-5 to TRBJ2-7; 8 nucleotides agree with TRBD1. Per the germline V gene, CDR1 is MNHEY and CDR2 is SVGAGI. This CDR3 contains 14 residues. V trimming: 0 bases; J trimming: 6 bases; junction bases outside the gene matches: 4.

This clonotype came up many times. The chain couples TRBV11-1 to TRBJ2-5; 7 bases agree with TRBD2. V dropped 8 bases and J dropped 1; count of bases not matched to a gene: 13. The CDR3 is 16 residues long. Germline loops: CDR1 SGHAT, CDR2 FQDESV (reference sequence). The CDR3 region has the DNA TGTGCCAGCTCCTCAAGGCGGGAGAGGAGCCAAGAGACCCAGTACTTC. It is translated as CASSSRRERSQETQYF.

The genes are TRBV12-3 or TRBV12-4 and TRBJ1-5, with D possibly TRBD1 on 5 matching bases. The CDR3 runs 14 residues. Trimming took 2 bases from V and 3 from J, leaving 8 bases between them. CDR3 in amino acids: CASSLNRNNQPQHF. Here the CDR3 DNA reads TGTGCCAGCAGTTTAAACAGGAACAATCAGCCCCAGCATTTT.

This clonotype was observed many times. V is TRBV19 and J is TRBJ2-7, with 9 bases identical to TRBD2. The CDR3 totals 15 residues. V lost 5 bases to trimming and J lost 2 bases; unmatched junction nucleotides: 7. The germline gives CDR1 LNHDA, CDR2 SQIVND (reference sequence). The CDR3: CASSSRLADTYEQYF. As DNA, the CDR3 is TGTGCCAGTAGTTCCCGACTAGCGGATACCTACGAGCAGTACTTC.

The chain is built from TRBV28 and TRBJ2-5; D is ambiguous. V shed 6 bases and J shed 4 bases, with 15 bases lying between them. The CDR3 loop spans 14 amino acids. Germline V gene lookup returns CDR1 MDHEN and CDR2 SYDVKM. The CDR3 nucleotides are TGTGCCAGCAGACACCCCTTATCCCGAGAGACCCAGTACTTC. Translation: CASRHPLSRETQYF.

This clonotype has at least ten counts. CDR3 amino acids: CATSPNSPNIQYF. CDR3 sequence (DNA): TGTGCCACCAGTCCTAACAGTCCAAACATTCAGTACTTC. The genes are TRBV24-1 and TRBJ2-4; D remains ambiguous. The CDR3 runs 13 residues. Trimming removed 6 bases from V and 6 bases from J, with 11 bases in between. Germline V gene sequence: CDR1 KGHDR, CDR2 SFDVKD.

The V call is TRBV6-5, the J call TRBJ2-7; 8 nucleotides line up with TRBD2. The ends lost 1 base at V and 3 bases at J; junction bases unmatched: 11. Per germline, CDR1 MNHEY and CDR2 SVGAGI. This CDR3 contains 17 residues. CDR3 DNA: TGTGCCAGCAGTTACTACGGGGGGGTAGGAGTAGGCTACGAGCAGTACTTC. This gives the protein CASSYYGGVGVGYEQYF.

As to this clonotype: This is likely a read error, given that the CDR3 carries no conserved phenylalanine or tryptophan at its end. No DNA is shown, since the ends of the CDR3 on it are uncertain; the CDR3 is the one TCRdb lists. The chain recombines TRBV6-1 with TRBJ2-1. Germline CDR1 reads MNHNS; CDR2 reads SASEGT. The CDR3 has 10 amino acids, counting both end residues. The CDR3 loop is CASSESGLPL.

This clonotype was found a few times. This rearrangement joins TRBV7-8 to TRBJ1-1, with a possible D match to TRBD1 (5 bases). Trimming left V 1 base short and J 4 bases short, with 13 bases between. CDR1 and CDR2 (germline): SGHVS, FQNEAQ. CDR3 length: 15 amino acids. Written as DNA, the CDR3 is TGTGCCAGCAGCTTAGGAGGGACTCCGAGCACTGAAGCTTTCTTT. The encoded protein is CASSLGGTPSTEAFF.

The CDR3 bases are TGCAGTGCTAAAGGGTCCTCTGGGGCCAACGTCCTGACTTTC. Translation: CSAKGSSGANVLTF. The gene calls are TRBV20-1 and TRBJ2-6; D uncertain. CDR1 and CDR2 from the germline V gene are DFQATT and SNEGSKA (reference sequence). V lost 4 bases to trimming and J lost 0 bases, with 7 bases between them. The CDR3 extends over 14 amino acids.

In its sample, this clonotype was seen many times. The gene calls are TRBV28 and TRBJ1-5; perhaps TRBD1 as D (6 bases). This CDR3 has 15 residues. Trimming stripped 7 bases from V and 0 bases from J, with 13 bases between. Germline V gives CDR1 MDHEN, CDR2 SYDVKM. The CDR3 protein is CASIGAGASNQPQHF. The CDR3 DNA reads as TGTGCCAGCATCGGGGCGGGGGCTAGCAATCAGCCCCAGCATTTT.